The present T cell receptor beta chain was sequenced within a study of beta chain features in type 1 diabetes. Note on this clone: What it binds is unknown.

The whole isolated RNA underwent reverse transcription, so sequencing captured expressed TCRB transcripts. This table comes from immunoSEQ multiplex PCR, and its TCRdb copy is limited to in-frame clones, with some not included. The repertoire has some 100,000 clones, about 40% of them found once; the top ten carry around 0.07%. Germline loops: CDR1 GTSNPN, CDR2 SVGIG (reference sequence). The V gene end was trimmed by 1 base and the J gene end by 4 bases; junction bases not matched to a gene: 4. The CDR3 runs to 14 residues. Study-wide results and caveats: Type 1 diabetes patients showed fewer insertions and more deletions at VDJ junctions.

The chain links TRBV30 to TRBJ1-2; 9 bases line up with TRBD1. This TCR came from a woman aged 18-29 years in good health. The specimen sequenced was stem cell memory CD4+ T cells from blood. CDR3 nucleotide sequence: TGTGCCTGGAGTGGGACAGGGGCGACCTATGGCTACACCTTC. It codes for CAWSGTGATYGYTF.